Listed here is a single TCR beta chain. J was trimmed by 4 bases and V by 4 bases; bases with no gene match: 12. The germline CDR1 and CDR2 sequences are SGDLS and YYNGEE. The CDR3 totals 16 residues. Per the authors' pipeline: Amplified reference gene primers provided the basis for estimating nucleated cell counts. The method was immunoSEQ multiplex PCR; TCRdb's version includes in-frame clones alone and lacks a portion of them. V and J calls and clone size come straight from that table; D and trimming were deduced from the DNA. The sample lists about 74,000 clones, about 90% occurring once. This sample is part of a study of blood T cell repertoires in COVID-19. Study-level background: Material from acute and convalescent COVID-19 was sourced from the United States, Italy and Spain. Sources were T cells, B-cell-depleted T cells, or PBMCs; the material itself was cDNA or gDNA.

The gene calls are TRBV9 and TRBJ1-2; 8 bases are a match to TRBD1. The receptor comes from a woman older than 75 with active or convalescent COVID-19. Material for sequencing was peripheral blood. CDR3 DNA: TGTGCCAGCAGCCCCACGATGCCAGGGGGCCCCTATGGCTACACCTTC. Amino acid sequence: CASSPTMPGGPYGYTF.